This T cell receptor beta chain came from a study of shared clonotypes between healthy human individuals. The input for sorted-subset replicate PCRs was around 0.2 ug DNA, tens of thousands of T cell genomes. Only in-frame clones appear in the TCRdb table, and some are missing; sequencing was by immunoSEQ multiplex PCR. Of about 1,500,000 clones listed, 95% to 97% are singletons. Comment on this clone: As yet, its antigen is unknown.

Study conclusions and caveats: Compared with memory subsets, naive subsets generally had larger estimated richness.

Splitting the CD4+ cells yielded a CD45RA+ naive subset and a CD45RA-negative memory subset. The source of this sequence is a man aged 25-45 years in good health. Sequenced material: naive CD4+ T cells sorted from blood. Subset noted: CD45RA+ positively selected.

CDR3 sequence (DNA): TGTGCCAGCACCCCCCCGGGGCGGGAGGGTGAGCAGTACTTC. As protein: CASTPPGREGEQYF. The chain employs TRBV7-9 and TRBJ2-7, with 9 bases that match TRBD2. Germline values: CDR1 SEHNR, CDR2 FQNEAQ (reference sequence). J was trimmed by 7 bases and V by 7 bases; bases with no gene match: 11. The CDR3 spans 14 residues.